The next 29 T cell receptor beta chains were all read from a single sample in a study of CD8 T cells in Susac syndrome. An amount of RNA that ranged from 0.5 to 1 ug was reverse transcribed with random hexamers. TCRdb reprocessed the immunoSEQ multiplex PCR reads via MiXCR and lists one record per CDR3 protein. The data hold 330,000 or so distinct CDR3 sequences, with 65% to 90% observed a single time. Sequencing was done on a sample of CD8+ T cells from PBMCs. These receptors all come from a human donor with multiple sclerosis.

The gene calls are TRBV28 and TRBJ2-7; no definite D call. Germline assignment: CDR1 MDHEN and CDR2 SYDVKM. This CDR3 region has 12 residues. Trimming took off 3 bases at V and 7 bases at J, with 10 bases between the two ends. The CDR3 spells CASSFRRSEQYF. The CDR3 region has the DNA TGTGCCAGCAGTTTTCGGAGAAGTGAGCAGTACTTC. Full variable domain (rest looked up from reference TRBV28 and TRBJ2-7): DVKVTQSSRYLVKRTGEKVFLECVQDMDHENMFWYRQDPGLGLRLIYFSYDVKMKEKGDIPEGYSVSREKKERFSLILESASTNQTSMYLCASSFRRSEQYFGPGTRLTVT.

The chain has TRBV2 and TRBJ2-1; 8 nucleotides agree with TRBD1. V shed 6 bases and J 3 bases; nucleotides not matched to a gene: 7. This CDR3 region has 15 residues. Germline V gene data show CDR1 as SNHLY and CDR2 as FYNNEI. The CDR3 nucleotides are TGTGCCAGCAGACCCAGGGGGCGCGGCTACAATGAGCAGTTCTTC. The encoded protein is CASRPRGRGYNEQFF.

V and J are TRBV4-3 and TRBJ1-2, with TRBD1 matching 8 bases. From germline, CDR1 is LGHNA and CDR2 YSLEER. The CDR3 consists of 14 residues. J was trimmed by 3 bases and V by 6 bases; bases with no gene match: 6. For the CDR3, the DNA is TGCGCCAGCAGAGAAGGGACAGGAGACTATGGCTACACCTTC. It yields the protein CASREGTGDYGYTF.

The genes are TRBV28 and TRBJ2-5; TRBD1 matches at 11 bases. The CDR3 length is 15 residues. V trimming: 2 bases; J trimming: 5 bases; junction bases outside the gene matches: 4. Germline V gene data show CDR1 as MDHEN and CDR2 as SYDVKM. CDR3 nucleotide sequence: TGTGCCAGCAGTTTAAGGGACAGGGGGTCGGAGACCCAGTACTTC. Encoded protein: CASSLRDRGSETQYF.

CDR3 loop: CASTMGGAEQFF. In nucleotides, the CDR3 is TGTGCCAGCACCATGGGGGGGGCTGAGCAGTTCTTC. The chain combines TRBV12-3 or TRBV12-4 with TRBJ2-1, with D perhaps matching TRBD2 (7 bases). CDR3 length: 12 amino acids. The germline V and J ends were trimmed by 7 bases and 9 bases, with 13 bases remaining between them.

The gene calls are TRBV7-9 and TRBJ2-1; D perhaps matches TRBD2 (6 bases). The ends were cut back, 1 base at V and 7 bases at J, with 11 bases in the middle. CDR3 length: 14 residues. Germline assignment: CDR1 SEHNR and CDR2 FQNEAQ (reference sequence). CDR3 DNA: TGTGCCAGCAGCTTAGAGGCTAGCGAGAATGAGCAGTTCTTC. Its protein is CASSLEASENEQFF.

This sequence joins TRBV7-9 and TRBJ2-7; D uncertain. CDR3 length equals 15 residues. Trimming took off 5 bases at V and 0 bases at J, with 14 bases between the two ends. Germline CDR1 and CDR2: SEHNR and FQNEAQ (reference sequence). CDR3 loop: CASSPLLDHSYEQYF. The CDR3 nucleotides read TGTGCCAGCAGCCCTCTTTTAGACCACTCCTACGAGCAGTACTTC. Based on the CDR3 plus reference TRBV7-9 and TRBJ2-7, the full variable domain is DTGVSQNPRHKITKRGQNVTFRCDPISEHNRLYWYRQTLGQGPEFLTYFQNEAQLEKSRLLSDRFSAERPKGSFSTLEIQRTEQGDSAMYLCASSPLLDHSYEQYFGPGTRLTVT.

This clonotype was counted once. J is TRBJ1-1 and V is TRBV10-1, with D possibly TRBD1 on 6 matching bases. The CDR3 runs 16 residues. The germline V and J ends were trimmed by 5 bases and 0 bases, with 16 bases remaining between them. Germline V gives CDR1 WNHNN, CDR2 SYGVQD (reference sequence). The CDR3 loop reads CASSRRTEEMNTEAFF. The DNA of the CDR3 is TGCGCCAGCAGTAGACGGACAGAAGAAATGAACACTGAAGCTTTCTTT.

The chain combines TRBV23-1 with TRBJ1-5, with 7 bases fitting TRBD1. TRBV23-1 is given ORF status, its function remaining uncertain. The CDR3 length is 16 residues. The V gene end was trimmed by 3 bases and the J gene end by 4 bases; junction bases not matched to a gene: 9. This CDR3 is CASSQYRGVGNQPQHF. In DNA form, the CDR3 reads TGCGCCAGCAGTCAGTACAGGGGTGTTGGAAATCAGCCCCAGCATTTT.

This clonotype has only a few counts. Possible read error: a much larger clone is one base away. J is TRBJ1-1 and V is TRBV5-6, with 8 bases that match TRBD1. Germline V gene sequence: CDR1 SGHDT, CDR2 YYEEEE. The CDR3 covers 14 residues. The ends lost 0 bases at V and 3 bases at J; junction bases unmatched: 1. The CDR3 DNA sequence: TGTGCCAGCAGCTTGGGACAGGGGTACACTGAAGCTTTCTTT. Its protein is CASSLGQGYTEAFF.

The rearrangement joins TRBV13 to TRBJ1-1; no reliable D call. The length of the CDR3 is 15 residues. Germline V gene sequence: CDR1 PRHDT, CDR2 FYEKMQ (reference sequence). Between the trimmed V and J ends, which lost 1 base and 4 bases, there was a span of 13 bases. Written as DNA, the CDR3 is TGTGCCAGCAGCTTAGAACCGGTAGGGAGCACTGAAGCTTTCTTT. Translation gives CASSLEPVGSTEAFF. Full variable domain (remainder filled in from reference TRBV13 and TRBJ1-1): AAGVIQSPRHLIKEKRETATLKCYPIPRHDTVYWYQQGPGQDPQFLISFYEKMQSDKGSIPDRFSAQQFSDYHSELNMSSLELGDSALYFCASSLEPVGSTEAFFGQGTRLTVV.

V is TRBV28 and J is TRBJ1-1; maybe TRBD1 (6 bases). This CDR3 has 19 residues. The germline V and J ends were trimmed by 5 bases and 5 bases, with 30 bases remaining between them. In germline, CDR1 is MDHEN, CDR2 SYDVKM. The CDR3 nucleotides are TGTGCCAGCAGTACCCACCCGGGGGGGGGCGTGGGAGGTAGGACTGAAGCTTTCTTT. The encoded protein is CASSTHPGGGVGGRTEAFF.

The rearrangement joins TRBV9 to TRBJ2-5, with TRBD1 matching 7 bases. The CDR3 spans 14 residues. From germline, CDR1 is SGDLS and CDR2 YYNGEE. Losses at the gene ends were 4 bases for V and 4 bases for J; bases not matched to a gene: 7. CDR3 sequence reads: CASSTGVSGETQYF. DNA of the CDR3: TGTGCCAGCAGCACAGGGGTTTCCGGAGAGACCCAGTACTTC.

The CDR3 DNA is TGTGCCAGTAGCCATCGGGATGTGGGTACGCAGTATTTT. It is translated as CASSHRDVGTQYF. V and J are TRBV19 and TRBJ2-3, with D tentatively TRBD2 (5 bases). The germline V gene has CDR1 LNHDA and CDR2 SQIVND (reference sequence). This CDR3 is built from 13 residues. V lost 6 bases to trimming and J lost 8 bases, with 15 bases between them.

The chain links TRBV27 to TRBJ2-1, with D maybe TRBD2 (5 bases). Between the trimmed V and J ends, which lost 7 bases and 3 bases, there was a span of 13 bases. Looked up from germline, CDR1 is MNHEY and CDR2 is SMNVEV (reference sequence). This CDR3 has 14 residues. CDR3 sequence reads: CASTNGDYYNEQFF. CDR3 sequence (DNA): TGTGCCAGCACCAACGGAGACTACTACAATGAGCAGTTCTTC.

This chain uses TRBV20-1 with TRBJ2-7; possibly TRBD2 for D (5 bases). CDR1 and CDR2 (germline): DFQATT, SNEGSKA (reference sequence). The CDR3 is made up of 17 amino acids. The V end was cut by 3 bases, the J end by 4 bases, with 25 bases between. The CDR3 loop is CSARASRQDHGLYEQYF. The CDR3 DNA reads TGCAGTGCTAGGGCTAGCCGTCAGGACCACGGGTTGTACGAGCAGTACTTC.

The chain employs TRBV12-3 or TRBV12-4 and TRBJ1-1; 9 bases agree with TRBD1. This CDR3 is 14 amino acids long. The junction had 4 bases not matched to a gene; V was cut back by 7 bases and J by 1 base. In nucleotides, the CDR3 is TGTGCCAGCACCCTACAGGGGGCGAACACTGAAGCTTTCTTT. As protein: CASTLQGANTEAFF.

The chain links TRBV4-3 to TRBJ2-7, with D uncertain. Germline V CDR1 and CDR2: LGHNA, YSLEER. The CDR3 contains 13 residues. The germline V and J ends were trimmed by 3 bases and 4 bases, with 10 bases remaining between them. CDR3 sequence reads: CASSHSGLYEQYF. DNA of the CDR3: TGCGCCAGCAGCCACTCCGGTTTGTACGAGCAGTACTTC.

This sequence joins TRBV5-6 and TRBJ2-2; D might be TRBD1 (7 bases). Trimming removed 2 bases from V and 4 bases from J, with 12 bases in between. The germline gives CDR1 SGHDT, CDR2 YYEEEE. The CDR3 sequence is 15 residues long. The CDR3 coding sequence is TGTGCCAGCAGCTTCGGAGGGGGCTTCACCGGGGAGCTGTTTTTT. This translates into CASSFGGGFTGELFF.

This sequence joins TRBV11-2 and TRBJ1-1; the D is unclear. The length of the CDR3 is 12 residues. The V end lost 7 bases, the J end lost 4 bases, and 10 bases lay between the germline ends. Germline CDR1 is SGHAT and CDR2 is FQNNGV. The chain's CDR3 is CASTSWGTEAFF. CDR3 DNA: TGTGCCAGCACCTCGTGGGGCACTGAAGCTTTCTTT.

The chain joins TRBV14 to TRBJ1-2; D not certain. The V gene lost 0 bases and the J gene lost 5 bases, with 10 bases spanning the gap. Germline loops: CDR1 SGHDN, CDR2 FVKESK. This CDR3 comprises 14 residues. CDR3 nucleotide sequence: TGTGCCAGCAGCCAAGAAGGACCGGGGTATGGCTACACCTTC. Translated: CASSQEGPGYGYTF.

The chain uses TRBV20-1 and TRBJ2-3; 8 bases fit TRBD2. The V gene's germline CDR1 is DFQATT and CDR2 SNEGSKA (reference sequence). With V trimmed by 3 bases and J by 5 bases, 13 bases remained unmatched. This CDR3 region has 16 residues. The CDR3: CSARVRPAGVLDTQYF. The CDR3 DNA is TGCAGTGCTAGGGTCAGGCCAGCGGGAGTCCTAGATACGCAGTATTTT.

The chain employs TRBV19 and TRBJ1-5; D is perhaps TRBD1 (5 bases). Germline V gene sequence: CDR1 LNHDA, CDR2 SQIVND (reference sequence). V was cut by 10 bases and J by 4 bases, with 17 bases left in between. This CDR3 spans 14 amino acids. In nucleotides, the CDR3 is TGTGCCACTTCCCTACGGGGCTCTAATCAGCCCCAGCATTTT. Encoded protein: CATSLRGSNQPQHF. The whole variable domain, filled in from reference TRBV19 and TRBJ1-5, reads DGGITQSPKYLFRKEGQNVTLSCEQNLNHDAMYWYRQDPGQGLRLIYYSQIVNDFQKGDIAEGYSVSREKKESFPLTVTSAQKNPTAFYLCATSLRGSNQPQHFGDGTRLSIL.

The chain links TRBV5-1 to TRBJ2-7; possible D gene TRBD2, 6 bases. The germline V gene has CDR1 SGHRS and CDR2 YFSETQ. V dropped 3 bases and J dropped 2 bases, with 15 bases sitting between them. CDR3 length: 15 amino acids. The CDR3 DNA sequence: TGCGCCAGCAGCTACCGGGGCGGGGCACCCTACGAGCAGTACTTC. It specifies CASSYRGGAPYEQYF.

V usage is TRBV30 and J usage is TRBJ1-5, with 10 bases matching TRBD1. The CDR3 contains 13 residues. After removal of 5 bases from V and 6 bases from J, the junction contained 4 bases not matched to a gene. Per the germline V gene, CDR1 is GTSNPN and CDR2 is SVGIG (reference sequence). CDR3 protein: CAWGTGVGQPQHF. The CDR3 coding sequence is TGTGCCTGGGGGACAGGGGTGGGTCAGCCCCAGCATTTT.

This rearrangement joins TRBV19 to TRBJ2-4; D is ambiguous. Trimming took 3 bases from V and 8 from J, leaving 14 bases between them. This CDR3 has 14 residues. Germline assignment: CDR1 LNHDA and CDR2 SQIVND (reference sequence). The DNA for the CDR3 is TGTGCCAGTAGTATCGGAACATTCATCGACATTCAGTACTTC. Translated, it gives CASSIGTFIDIQYF. The entire variable domain, with the rest obtained from reference TRBV19 and TRBJ2-4, is as follows: DGGITQSPKYLFRKEGQNVTLSCEQNLNHDAMYWYRQDPGQGLRLIYYSQIVNDFQKGDIAEGYSVSREKKESFPLTVTSAQKNPTAFYLCASSIGTFIDIQYFGAGTRLSVL.

This clonotype was observed a single time. V is TRBV6-2 or TRBV6-3 and J is TRBJ2-3, with D possibly being TRBD2 (6 bases). V lost 6 bases and J lost 3, with 19 bases in between. Per germline, CDR1 MNHEY and CDR2 SVGEGT. The length of the CDR3 is 16 residues. CDR3 region: CASRPFTGSSTDTQYF. The CDR3 DNA is TGTGCCAGCAGGCCCTTTACCGGGAGTTCGACAGATACGCAGTATTTT.

V usage is TRBV4-3 and J usage is TRBJ1-5; D uncertain. Germline CDR1 reads LGHNA; CDR2 reads YSLEER. V was shortened by 0 bases and J by 6 bases, with 9 bases between the two germline ends. The CDR3 loop spans 14 amino acids. Here the CDR3 DNA reads TGCGCCAGCAGCCAAGATGCAGGCAGTCAGCCCCAGCATTTT. It is translated as CASSQDAGSQPQHF.

The chain carries TRBV29-1 and TRBJ2-1; the match to TRBD2 covers 13 bases. Germline V CDR1 and CDR2: SQVTM, ANQGSEA. V lost 7 bases and J lost 9; bases outside the gene matches: 15. The CDR3 runs 16 residues. CDR3 loop: CSAAGRTSGSLVEQFF. The CDR3 DNA follows: TGCAGCGCCGCGGGAAGGACTAGCGGGAGCTTAGTTGAGCAGTTCTTC.